One and the same sample provided the 31 T cell receptor beta chains below, sequenced in a study of shared clonotypes between healthy human individuals. The method was immunoSEQ multiplex PCR; TCRdb's version includes in-frame clones alone and lacks a portion of them. The sample lists about 380,000 clones; roughly 96% were seen once. Sequences were obtained from memory CD8+ T cells sorted from blood. The subset denotes: CD45RO+ cells pooled with CCR7-negative TemRA cells. Receptors originate from a man younger than 45 in good health.

CDR3 bases: TGTGCCAGCAGTGAGACTCGGACCCAGTACTTC. Its protein product is CASSETRTQYF. The chain links TRBV2 to TRBJ2-5; D remains unclear. The CDR3 has 11 amino acids. Looked up from germline, CDR1 is SNHLY and CDR2 is FYNNEI. V dropped 3 bases and J dropped 7 bases, with 6 bases sitting between them.

The chain is built from TRBV20-1 and TRBJ1-1; D gene ambiguous. Per the germline V gene, CDR1 is DFQATT and CDR2 is SNEGSKA (reference sequence). V dropped 3 bases and J dropped 8 bases, with 7 bases sitting between them. CDR3 size: 10 residues. CDR3 DNA sequence: TGCAGTGCTAGCCCGACAGAAGCTTTCTTT. Translating it yields CSASPTEAFF.

The rearrangement links TRBV6-1 to TRBJ2-7; TRBD1 aligns across 12 bases. V was clipped by 4 bases and J by 6 bases; unmatched bases: 13. The CDR3 sequence is 17 residues long. The germline CDR1 and CDR2 sequences are MNHNS and SASEGT. The CDR3 loop is CASSVLFSGQGAPEQYF. CDR3 in DNA: TGTGCCAGCAGTGTACTCTTCTCGGGACAGGGGGCGCCCGAGCAGTACTTC.

Of note for this clone: The same CDR3 is also encoded by other DNA sequences in this sample. V gene TRBV20-1 combines with J gene TRBJ2-7, with D hard to call. CDR3 length: 11 amino acids. Trimming removed 0 bases from V and 4 bases from J, with 4 bases in between. In germline, CDR1 is DFQATT, CDR2 SNEGSKA (reference sequence). Here the CDR3 DNA reads TGCAGTGCTAGAGAATCATACGAGCAGTACTTC. The encoded protein is CSARESYEQYF.

The CDR3 DNA is TGTGCCAGCGACCAGACAGGGACCCGGCGGGACACAGATACGCAGTATTTT. This sequence encodes CASDQTGTRRDTDTQYF. This sequence joins TRBV7-8 and TRBJ2-3, with TRBD1 as a possible D gene (7 bases). Germline CDR1 SGHVS, CDR2 FQNEAQ. There are 17 residues in the CDR3. Trimming pared 8 bases from V and 2 bases from J, leaving 23 bases between. The variable domain in full, with the rest retrieved from reference TRBV7-8 and TRBJ2-3, is GAGVSQSPRYKVAKRGQDVALRCDPISGHVSLFWYQQALGQGPEFLTYFQNEAQLDKSGLPSDRFFAERPEGSVSTLKIQRTQQEDSAVYLCASDQTGTRRDTDTQYFGPGTRLTVL.

This clone has only one observation. The chain carries TRBV6-5 and TRBJ1-2, with D tentatively TRBD1 (6 bases). Germline V lookup: CDR1 MNHEY, CDR2 SVGAGI. V gave up 2 bases and J gave up 8 bases, with 12 bases separating them. This CDR3 is 13 amino acids long. CDR3 region: CASSYGGPGGYTF. The CDR3 DNA is TGTGCCAGCAGTTACGGGGGGCCAGGCGGCTACACCTTC.

The J gene is TRBJ1-2, the V gene TRBV28; a possible D gene is TRBD1 (6 bases). V dropped 2 bases and J dropped 8 bases, with 21 bases sitting between them. There are 16 residues in the CDR3. CDR1 MDHEN and CDR2 SYDVKM come from the germline V gene. CDR3 protein: CASSLAIGQTLEGYTF. In DNA, the CDR3 is TGTGCCAGCAGTTTAGCGATAGGACAGACATTAGAGGGCTACACCTTC.

This clone was observed a single time. The chain combines TRBV11-3 with TRBJ2-2; D possibly corresponds to TRBD2 (5 bases). The germline V and J ends were trimmed by 1 base and 4 bases, with 10 bases remaining between them. The length of the CDR3 is 15 residues. The germline CDR1 and CDR2 sequences are SGHNT and YENEEA. The CDR3 reads CASSLGDTSTGELFF. In DNA, the CDR3 is TGTGCCAGCAGCTTAGGGGATACTAGCACCGGGGAGCTGTTTTTT.

CDR3 in DNA: TGTGCCAGCAGTGAACCCGGGGGTGGTAGCTCCTACGAGCAGTACTTC. This codes for CASSEPGGGSSYEQYF. This chain uses TRBV6-1 with TRBJ2-7; D may be TRBD2 (6 bases). The germline gives CDR1 MNHNS, CDR2 SASEGT. The CDR3 totals 16 residues. The V end lost 2 bases, the J end lost 0 bases, and 14 bases lay between the germline ends.

The V gene is TRBV25-1, the J gene TRBJ2-7; 7 nucleotides line up with TRBD1. Germline values: CDR1 MGHDK, CDR2 SYGVNS. The CDR3 sequence is 13 residues long. V lost 8 bases and J lost 1; bases outside the gene matches: 5. This CDR3 reads CASFDRESYEQYF. In DNA form, the CDR3 reads TGTGCCAGCTTCGACAGGGAATCCTACGAGCAGTACTTC.

The chain is built from TRBV5-4 and TRBJ2-3, with D perhaps TRBD1 or TRBD2 (5 bases each). V lost 0 bases to trimming and J lost 2 bases, with 13 bases between them. CDR1 and CDR2 from the germline V gene are SGHNT and YYREEE (reference sequence). The CDR3 consists of 16 residues. The CDR3 sequence: CASSLGGRSHTDTQYF. The CDR3, as DNA: TGTGCCAGCAGCTTGGGGGGGAGATCACACACAGATACGCAGTATTTT.

This rearrangement joins TRBV2 to TRBJ2-2; 7 nucleotides match TRBD2. The CDR3 spans 16 residues. J gave up 4 bases and V 7 bases, and 12 bases lay outside the gene matches. From germline, CDR1 is SNHLY and CDR2 FYNNEI. CDR3: CASMVPGLKFTGELFF. The CDR3 DNA follows: TGTGCCAGCATGGTACCGGGACTAAAATTCACCGGGGAGCTGTTTTTT. Full variable domain (outside the CDR3, taken from reference TRBV2 and TRBJ2-2): EPEVTQTPSHQVTQMGQEVILRCVPISNHLYFYWYRQILGQKVEFLVSFYNNEISEKSEIFDDQFSVERPDGSNFTLKIRSTKLEDSAMYFCASMVPGLKFTGELFFGEGSRLTVL.

This chain joins TRBV28 and TRBJ2-3; D gene ambiguous. V lost 5 bases and J 4 bases, leaving 13 bases between the germline ends. The CDR3 is 14 residues long. Germline CDR1 and CDR2: MDHEN and SYDVKM. The chain's CDR3 is CASSPLVGADTQYF. In nucleotides, the CDR3 is TGTGCCAGCAGTCCATTAGTTGGGGCAGATACGCAGTATTTT. The entire variable domain, with the rest obtained from reference TRBV28 and TRBJ2-3, is as follows: DVKVTQSSRYLVKRTGEKVFLECVQDMDHENMFWYRQDPGLGLRLIYFSYDVKMKEKGDIPEGYSVSREKKERFSLILESASTNQTSMYLCASSPLVGADTQYFGPGTRLTVL.

This clone was detected only once. The J gene is TRBJ1-2, the V gene TRBV7-2; TRBD1 agrees at 8 bases. The CDR3 contains 14 residues. Germline CDR1 reads SGHTA; CDR2 reads FQGNSA. V shed 1 base, J shed 4 bases, and the junction held 2 bases outside the gene matches. The CDR3 sequence is CASSLGDRGYGYTF. The CDR3 DNA is TGTGCCAGCAGCTTAGGCGACAGGGGCTATGGCTACACCTTC. Using reference TRBV7-2 and TRBJ1-2 for the parts outside the CDR3, the full variable domain is GAGVSQSPSNKVTEKGKDVELRCDPISGHTALYWYRQSLGQGLEFLIYFQGNSAPDKSGLPSDRFSAERTGGSVSTLTIQRTQQEDSAVYLCASSLGDRGYGYTFGSGTRLTVV.

V usage is TRBV28 and J usage is TRBJ2-1, with 7 bases identical to TRBD2. The CDR3 length is 15 residues. V shed 3 bases and J 4 bases; nucleotides not matched to a gene: 6. CDR1 and CDR2 (germline): MDHEN, SYDVKM. The CDR3 DNA sequence: TGTGCCAGCAGTTTTTCGTCTAGCGGATACAATGAGCAGTTCTTC. This codes for CASSFSSSGYNEQFF.

The CDR3 sequence is CASSRTGATNEKLFF. CDR3 sequence (DNA): TGTGCCAGCAGCCGGACAGGGGCAACTAATGAAAAACTGTTTTTT. The V call is TRBV6-6, the J call TRBJ1-4, with 9 bases lining up with TRBD1. V shed 6 bases and J 0 bases; nucleotides not matched to a gene: 2. This CDR3 region has 15 residues. From germline, CDR1 is MNHNY and CDR2 SVGAGI (reference sequence).

The V gene is TRBV2, the J gene TRBJ1-1; possibly TRBD1 for D (5 bases). This CDR3 region has 14 residues. Per the germline V gene, CDR1 is SNHLY and CDR2 is FYNNEI. V gave up 10 bases and J gave up 4 bases, with 19 bases separating them. CDR3 loop: CATTLGRGATEAFF. The CDR3 DNA sequence: TGTGCCACCACTTTGGGACGCGGGGCCACTGAAGCTTTCTTT.

This rearrangement joins TRBV9 to TRBJ2-1; the D is unclear. The CDR3 covers 13 residues. Trimming pared 1 base from V and 4 bases from J, leaving 6 bases between. Germline V gives CDR1 SGDLS, CDR2 YYNGEE. The CDR3 DNA reads TGTGCCAGCAGCGTATCGCTATACAATGAGCAGTTCTTC. Translated: CASSVSLYNEQFF.

The chain recombines TRBV2 with TRBJ2-5; D remains ambiguous. CDR1 and CDR2 from the germline V gene are SNHLY and FYNNEI. This CDR3 spans 13 amino acids. V shed 7 bases and J shed 5 bases, with 14 bases lying between them. The CDR3, as DNA: TGTGCCAGCAACAGCTTTCAAGGGGAGACCCAGTACTTC. This sequence encodes CASNSFQGETQYF.

This chain connects TRBV7-9 to TRBJ2-1; a weak D match, TRBD2 (6 bases). Looked up from germline, CDR1 is SEHNR and CDR2 is FQNEAQ (reference sequence). CDR3 length: 11 amino acids. The V and J ends lost 6 bases and 6 bases respectively, with 6 bases between them. This CDR3 reads CASRGGNEQFF. The DNA for the CDR3 is TGTGCCAGCAGGGGGGGCAATGAGCAGTTCTTC.

The chain couples TRBV6-1 to TRBJ2-6; D not certain. Per the germline V gene, CDR1 is MNHNS and CDR2 is SASEGT. The CDR3 consists of 15 residues. V was shortened by 6 bases and J by 0 bases, with 9 bases between the two germline ends. The CDR3 spells CASRETASGANVLTF. The CDR3 nucleotides are TGTGCCAGCAGGGAAACAGCCTCTGGGGCCAACGTCCTGACTTTC.

This clone appeared a single time. The J gene is TRBJ2-2, the V gene TRBV4-2; a possible D gene is TRBD1 (6 bases). Per germline, CDR1 LGHNA and CDR2 YNFKEQ. The V end was cut by 5 bases, the J end by 0 bases, with 10 bases between. This CDR3 has 15 residues. CDR3 region: CASSVRDTNTGELFF. The CDR3 DNA reads TGTGCCAGCAGCGTCCGGGACACGAACACCGGGGAGCTGTTTTTT.

The DNA of the CDR3 is TGTGCCAGCAGCTTAGAACCGGGAGAGGGTTACGAGCAGTACTTC. This gives the protein CASSLEPGEGYEQYF. This rearrangement joins TRBV7-2 to TRBJ2-5; tentative D call: TRBD2 (6 bases). The J call is in doubt because the DNA end fits TRBJ2-7 better. The CDR3 runs to 15 residues. Germline values: CDR1 SGHTA, CDR2 FQGNSA.

V usage is TRBV9 and J usage is TRBJ2-7; tentatively, D is TRBD2 (6 bases). From germline, CDR1 is SGDLS and CDR2 YYNGEE. This CDR3 region has 14 residues. The V gene lost 4 bases and the J gene lost 0 bases, with 11 bases spanning the gap. The CDR3 protein is CASSPREHSYEQYF. As DNA, the CDR3 is TGTGCCAGCAGCCCTCGGGAGCACTCCTACGAGCAGTACTTC.

This chain joins TRBV28 and TRBJ2-7; D is undetermined. Looked up from germline, CDR1 is MDHEN and CDR2 is SYDVKM. The V end lost 6 bases, the J end lost 1 base, and 13 bases lay between the germline ends. The CDR3 runs to 14 residues. The CDR3 DNA follows: TGTGCCAGCAGCCGAACAATGTTATCCTACGAGCAGTACTTC. This encodes CASSRTMLSYEQYF.

In its sample, this clone was seen once. This rearrangement joins TRBV28 to TRBJ2-1; D perhaps matches TRBD1 (5 bases). The germline V and J ends were trimmed by 7 bases and 3 bases, with 13 bases remaining between them. The CDR3 covers 14 residues. CDR1 is MDHEN and CDR2 is SYDVKM in the germline V gene. This CDR3 reads CASTPPDNYNEQFF. The DNA of the CDR3 is TGTGCCAGCACCCCCCCGGACAACTACAATGAGCAGTTCTTC. Based on the CDR3 plus reference TRBV28 and TRBJ2-1, the full variable domain is DVKVTQSSRYLVKRTGEKVFLECVQDMDHENMFWYRQDPGLGLRLIYFSYDVKMKEKGDIPEGYSVSREKKERFSLILESASTNQTSMYLCASTPPDNYNEQFFGPGTRLTVL.

The rearrangement uses TRBV6-6 and TRBJ1-1; D ambiguous. Trimming removed 0 bases at V and 1 base at J, with 6 bases between. Germline loops: CDR1 MNHNY, CDR2 SVGAGI (reference sequence). This CDR3 comprises 14 residues. As DNA, the CDR3 is TGTGCCAGCAGTTACTCGATACAGAACACTGAAGCTTTCTTT. Its protein product is CASSYSIQNTEAFF.

V and J are TRBV19 and TRBJ2-7; 14 nucleotides line up with TRBD2. J lost 3 bases, V lost 4 bases, and 2 bases had no gene match. Germline V gene lookup returns CDR1 LNHDA and CDR2 SQIVND (reference sequence). The CDR3 has 15 amino acids. CDR3 nucleotide sequence: TGTGCCAGTAGTACGGGACTAGCGGGAGTCTACGAGCAGTACTTC. As protein: CASSTGLAGVYEQYF.

The chain employs TRBV27 and TRBJ1-5; a possible D gene is TRBD1 (6 bases). The CDR3 is made up of 18 amino acids. V was trimmed by 3 bases and J by 0 bases, leaving 18 bases between them. Per germline, CDR1 MNHEY and CDR2 SMNVEV (reference sequence). CDR3: CASSFLPLTGHSNQPQHF. As DNA, the CDR3 is TGTGCCAGCAGTTTTCTCCCCCTGACAGGTCATAGCAATCAGCCCCAGCATTTT.

This clone was seen just once. V usage is TRBV30 and J usage is TRBJ2-3; D is possibly TRBD2 (6 bases). Germline lookup yields CDR1 GTSNPN and CDR2 SVGIG (reference sequence). The CDR3 consists of 18 residues. Trimming took 3 bases from V and 2 from J, leaving 24 bases between them. The CDR3 spells CAWSALMGTGIFTDTQYF. CDR3 bases: TGTGCCTGGAGCGCCTTAATGGGGACTGGTATCTTCACAGATACGCAGTATTTT.

The chain employs TRBV9 and TRBJ2-1, with 10 bases lining up with TRBD2. Germline V lookup: CDR1 SGDLS, CDR2 YYNGEE. The CDR3 has 16 amino acids. V was pared by 3 bases and J by 6 bases, with 9 bases of the junction left unmatched. The CDR3 DNA is TGTGCCAGCAGCGAAGGGGCGCTAGCGGGAGTCAATGAGCAGTTCTTC. This translates into CASSEGALAGVNEQFF.